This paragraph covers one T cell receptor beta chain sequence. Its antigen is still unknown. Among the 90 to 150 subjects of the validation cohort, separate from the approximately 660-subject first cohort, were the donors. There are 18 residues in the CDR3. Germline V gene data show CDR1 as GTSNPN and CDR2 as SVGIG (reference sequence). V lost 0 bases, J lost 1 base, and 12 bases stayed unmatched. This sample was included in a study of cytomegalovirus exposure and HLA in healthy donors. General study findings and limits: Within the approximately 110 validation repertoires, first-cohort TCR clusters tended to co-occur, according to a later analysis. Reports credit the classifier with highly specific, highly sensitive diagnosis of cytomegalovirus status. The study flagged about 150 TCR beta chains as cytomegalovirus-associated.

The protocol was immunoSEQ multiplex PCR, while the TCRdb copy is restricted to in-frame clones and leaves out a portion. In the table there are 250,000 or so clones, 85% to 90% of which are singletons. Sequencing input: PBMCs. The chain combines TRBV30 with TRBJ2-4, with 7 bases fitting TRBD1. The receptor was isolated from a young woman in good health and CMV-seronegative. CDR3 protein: CAWSVPLDRATAKNIQYF. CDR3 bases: TGTGCCTGGAGTGTACCCCTCGACAGGGCGACGGCCAAAAACATTCAGTACTTC.